What follows are 29 T cell receptor beta chains derived from one specimen sequenced in a study of blood T cell repertoires in COVID-19 (dated by TCRdb to about 2020). Library creation used the immunoSEQ multiplex PCR assay. Held by TCRdb, this immuneACCESS table contains in-frame sequences only and omits some clones. Under half of the omission traces to an unresolved V gene where checked; the cause of the rest is unknown. The sample table holds some 46,000 clones, of which more than 80% were seen once. Jointly, the top ten make up around 6% of the sample. The material sequenced was peripheral blood. Receptor source: a man aged 60-69 years with acute or convalescent COVID-19.

Comment on this clone: The identical CDR3 is also encoded by other nucleotide sequences in the sample. The chain combines TRBV18 with TRBJ1-1, with D hard to call. With 1 base removed from V and 1 base from J, the gap between germline ends came to 4 bases. The CDR3 is made up of 13 amino acids. CDR1 is KGHSH, CDR2 LQKENI, per germline. CDR3: CASSPRGNTEAFF. In DNA, the CDR3 is TGTGCCAGCTCACCACGAGGGAACACTGAAGCTTTCTTT.

This sequence joins TRBV28 and TRBJ2-5; 8 bases map to TRBD2. The CDR3 runs to 15 residues. V was pared by 3 bases and J by 4 bases, with 7 bases of the junction left unmatched. Germline V gene data show CDR1 as MDHEN and CDR2 as SYDVKM. The CDR3 DNA is TGTGCCAGCAGTTTTCGGGGGGGCGCGCGAGAGACCCAGTACTTC. Its protein is CASSFRGGARETQYF.

The V and J genes are TRBV5-1 and TRBJ1-2; TRBD1 aligns across 8 bases. This CDR3 is built from 13 residues. After removal of 4 bases from V and 8 bases from J, the junction contained 7 bases not matched to a gene. Germline V gene sequence: CDR1 SGHRS, CDR2 YFSETQ. The DNA for the CDR3 is TGCGCCAGCAGCCCGGGACAGGCGGTGGGCTACACCTTC. Protein sequence: CASSPGQAVGYTF.

The chain uses TRBV7-3 and TRBJ2-1; D is possibly TRBD1 (6 bases). CDR1 and CDR2 (germline): SGHTA, FQGTGA. V lost 5 bases, J lost 9 bases, and 17 bases lay in between. The CDR3 is made up of 14 amino acids. The CDR3 DNA follows: TGTGCCAGCAGCCCTTCCCTGGGGGCGGGTGAGCAGTTCTTC. Protein sequence: CASSPSLGAGEQFF.

This clone appeared a single time. The chain has TRBV30 and TRBJ2-7; 7 bases align to TRBD2. CDR1 GTSNPN and CDR2 SVGIG come from the germline V gene (reference sequence). The CDR3 runs to 14 residues. V shed 8 bases and J 3 bases; nucleotides not matched to a gene: 13. DNA of the CDR3: TGTGCCGCCATGGGGGGGAGGAAGGACTACGAGCAGTACTTC. Its protein is CAAMGGRKDYEQYF. Full variable domain (remainder filled in from reference TRBV30 and TRBJ2-7): SQTIHQWPATLVQPVGSPLSLECTVEGTSNPNLYWYRQAAGRGLQLLFYSVGIGQISSEVPQNLSASRPQDRQFILSSKKLLLSDSGFYLCAAMGGRKDYEQYFGPGTRLTVT.

The chain is built from TRBV12-2 and TRBJ2-7; TRBD1, as called in the table, went unchecked against the DNA. TRBV12-2 is described as a pseudogene. The CDR3 is 16 amino acids. The CDR3 here is CASRLGRRGEQYEQYF. Written as DNA, the CDR3 is TGTGCAAGTCGCTTAGGGCGCAGGGGCGAACAGTACGAGCAGTACTTC.

The rearrangement uses TRBV3-1 (or the pseudogene TRBV3-2) and TRBJ1-1; TRBD1 might be the D (6 bases). Germline CDR1 LGHDT, CDR2 YNNKEL (reference sequence). The CDR3 consists of 15 residues. Trimming removed 0 bases from V and 7 bases from J, with 15 bases in between. The CDR3, as DNA: TGTGCCAGCAGCCAAGATCACGCGGGGGGCGGTGAAGCTTTCTTT. Encoded protein: CASSQDHAGGGEAFF.

The chain links TRBV5-4 to TRBJ2-7; tentatively, D is TRBD2 (5 bases). CDR1 and CDR2 (germline): SGHNT, YYREEE (reference sequence). This CDR3 spans 16 amino acids. Trimming removed 4 bases at V and 3 bases at J, with 20 bases between. The CDR3 loop reads CASSTRRAELIYEQYF. CDR3 DNA: TGTGCCAGCAGCACCCGGAGAGCGGAGCTTATCTACGAGCAGTACTTC.

On this clone itself: The sample contains more than one DNA sequence encoding this CDR3. This rearrangement joins TRBV29-1 to TRBJ1-3; D gene ambiguous. V shed 4 bases and J shed 4 bases, with 8 bases lying between them. CDR1 and CDR2 (germline): SQVTM, ANQGSEA. This CDR3 is built from 12 residues. Here the CDR3 reads CSVGSSGNTIYF. In DNA form, the CDR3 reads TGCAGCGTTGGGAGCAGCGGAAACACCATATATTTT.

This chain uses TRBV2 with TRBJ2-4, with D possibly being TRBD2 (7 bases). The CDR3 is made up of 14 amino acids. Germline CDR1 reads SNHLY; CDR2 reads FYNNEI. Trimming shortened V by 9 bases and J by 6 bases, and 18 bases separated the two germline ends. CDR3 DNA sequence: TGTGCCAGTTGGACAGACGGGGGGATAAACATTCAGTACTTC. Its translation is CASWTDGGINIQYF.

The rearrangement links TRBV5-5 to TRBJ2-2; tentative D call: TRBD1 (5 bases). Germline CDR1 SGHKS, CDR2 YYEKEE (reference sequence). CDR3 length equals 15 residues. Between the trimmed V and J ends, which lost 4 bases and 4 bases, there was a span of 14 bases. DNA of the CDR3: TGTGCCAGCAGCCCCCGACAGAGATCCACCGGGGAGCTGTTTTTT. It is translated as CASSPRQRSTGELFF. Looking up the rest from reference TRBV5-5 and TRBJ2-2 gives the full variable domain: DAGVTQSPTHLIKTRGQQVTLRCSPISGHKSVSWYQQVLGQGPQFIFQYYEKEERGRGNFPDRFSARQFPNYSSELNVNALLLGDSALYLCASSPRQRSTGELFFGEGSRLTVL.

This chain connects TRBV24-1 to TRBJ2-3; 7 positions agree with TRBD1. Per germline, CDR1 KGHDR and CDR2 SFDVKD. J was trimmed by 2 bases and V by 5 bases; bases with no gene match: 3. The CDR3 has 14 residues. The CDR3 is CATSVTGPTDTQYF. In nucleotides, the CDR3 is TGTGCCACCAGTGTGACAGGGCCCACAGATACGCAGTATTTT.

The chain recombines TRBV12-3 or TRBV12-4 with TRBJ1-2; no definite D call. V lost 5 bases and J 4 bases, leaving 11 bases between the germline ends. This CDR3 has 13 residues. This CDR3 reads CASSPRVGYGYTF. DNA for the CDR3: TGTGCCAGCAGTCCCCGGGTAGGCTATGGCTACACCTTC.

The rearrangement links TRBV7-3 to TRBJ2-7; 11 bases agree with TRBD2. The V and J ends lost 2 bases and 5 bases, in that order; junction bases with no gene match: 5. Looked up from germline, CDR1 is SGHTA and CDR2 is FQGTGA. The CDR3 runs to 15 residues. CDR3 nucleotide sequence: TGTGCCAGCAGCTTAGAGACTAGCGGGACCAACGAGCAGTACTTC. It specifies CASSLETSGTNEQYF.

This sequence joins TRBV12-3 or TRBV12-4 and TRBJ2-5; TRBD2 might be the D (5 bases). The CDR3 totals 13 residues. V lost 6 bases and J lost 2, with 10 bases in between. CDR3 bases: TGTGCCAGCAGAAGAGGGTCTCAAGAGACCCAGTACTTC. It yields the protein CASRRGSQETQYF.

This chain links TRBV27 with TRBJ2-1, with TRBD1 identical over 9 bases. V shed 6 bases and J 7 bases; nucleotides not matched to a gene: 13. This CDR3 has 16 residues. Germline lookup yields CDR1 MNHEY and CDR2 SMNVEV (reference sequence). The CDR3 DNA reads as TGTGCCAGCAGGTTTAAGGACAGGGGTGTTACGAATGAGCAGTTCTTC. This gives the protein CASRFKDRGVTNEQFF.

This chain links TRBV7-9 with TRBJ1-1; 7 nucleotides line up with TRBD1. V dropped 5 bases and J dropped 0; count of bases not matched to a gene: 9. The germline V gene encodes CDR1 SEHNR and CDR2 FQNEAQ (reference sequence). CDR3 length: 16 residues. CDR3 DNA: TGTGCCAGCAGCAGTAAACCGGGACAGATGAACACTGAAGCTTTCTTT. Translation: CASSSKPGQMNTEAFF.

This chain connects TRBV19 to TRBJ2-1; TRBD2 aligns across 10 bases. The CDR3 consists of 14 residues. Trimming at V came to 3 bases and at J to 10 bases, leaving 6 bases not matched to a gene. Germline CDR1 LNHDA, CDR2 SQIVND (reference sequence). The CDR3 is CASSMTSGRGEQFF. As DNA, the CDR3 is TGTGCCAGTAGTATGACTAGCGGGCGCGGGGAGCAGTTCTTC.

The V and J genes are TRBV7-9 and TRBJ2-6, with D maybe TRBD2 (5 bases). Trimming took 4 bases from V and 0 from J, leaving 10 bases between them. The CDR3 runs 16 residues. Germline CDR1 SEHNR, CDR2 FQNEAQ (reference sequence). The CDR3: CASSSGRDSGANVLTF. The CDR3 coding sequence is TGTGCCAGCAGCTCAGGACGGGACTCTGGGGCCAACGTCCTGACTTTC.

The genes are TRBV28 and TRBJ1-1, with D uncertain. The V end was cut by 5 bases, the J end by 2 bases, with 15 bases between. Germline lookup yields CDR1 MDHEN and CDR2 SYDVKM. The CDR3 totals 15 residues. The CDR3 is CASSPRGGSNTEAFF. DNA of the CDR3: TGTGCCAGCAGTCCTCGGGGAGGATCCAACACTGAAGCTTTCTTT.

CDR3 region: CASSYSKRRNTIYF. CDR3 nucleotide sequence: TGTGCCAGCAGTTACTCGAAACGGCGGAACACCATATATTTT. The rearrangement joins TRBV6-2 or TRBV6-3 to TRBJ1-3; D remains unclear. Per the germline V gene, CDR1 is MNHEY and CDR2 is SVGEGT. The CDR3 totals 14 residues. Trimming pared 0 bases from V and 7 bases from J, leaving 10 bases between.

The chain carries TRBV7-3 and TRBJ1-1; D unclear. The CDR3 sequence is 17 residues long. Germline CDR1 is SGHTA and CDR2 is FQGTGA. The V end lost 1 base, the J end lost 1 base, and 16 bases lay between the germline ends. Here the CDR3 reads CASSLIAGIPTNTEAFF. CDR3 DNA sequence: TGTGCCAGCAGCTTAATAGCCGGGATCCCCACGAACACTGAAGCTTTCTTT.

This chain links TRBV9 with TRBJ2-6; TRBD1 matches 7 bases. CDR1 and CDR2 (germline): SGDLS, YYNGEE. J was trimmed by 9 bases and V by 3 bases; bases with no gene match: 9. The CDR3 spans 15 residues. The CDR3 DNA is TGTGCCAGCAGCGCGAAACAGGGGACGAACAACGTCCTGACTTTC. Protein product: CASSAKQGTNNVLTF.

This clone was seen a single time. The J gene is TRBJ2-1, the V gene TRBV10-1; D might be TRBD1 (6 bases). The V end lost 10 bases, the J end lost 4 bases, and 17 bases lay between the germline ends. Per the germline V gene, CDR1 is WNHNN and CDR2 is SYGVQD (reference sequence). CDR3 length: 14 amino acids. This CDR3 reads CAITDSGVYNEQFF. The CDR3, as DNA: TGCGCCATCACGGACAGCGGAGTTTACAATGAGCAGTTCTTC.

The DNA of the CDR3 is TGTGCCAGTAGTGGAACAGGGACAAATGAGCAGTTCTTC. As protein: CASSGTGTNEQFF. The chain uses TRBV19 and TRBJ2-1; D is possibly TRBD1 (6 bases). Germline lookup yields CDR1 LNHDA and CDR2 SQIVND (reference sequence). V was cut by 5 bases and J by 7 bases, with 12 bases left in between. This CDR3 region has 13 residues.

With regard to this clone: Other nucleotide sequences from this sample produce the same CDR3. This sequence joins TRBV7-8 and TRBJ1-1; 7 nucleotides line up with TRBD1. V lost 5 bases to trimming and J lost 2 bases; unmatched junction nucleotides: 11. CDR1 is SGHVS and CDR2 is FQNEAQ in the germline V gene. This CDR3 spans 16 amino acids. In DNA form, the CDR3 reads TGTGCCAGCAGCCAGCTTGACAGGGCGGTAAACACTGAAGCTTTCTTT. It yields the protein CASSQLDRAVNTEAFF.

This clone was seen a single time. This chain joins TRBV28 and TRBJ2-2; TRBD2 matches 8 bases. The germline gives CDR1 MDHEN, CDR2 SYDVKM. V lost 5 bases to trimming and J lost 3 bases; unmatched junction nucleotides: 8. The CDR3 is 16 residues long. Written as DNA, the CDR3 is TGTGCCAGCAGTCCCCGGGGGGGCGCCGACACCGGGGAGCTGTTTTTT. Translated, it gives CASSPRGGADTGELFF.

Written as DNA, the CDR3 is TGTGCCAGCAGCGAACAGACAAGGGGGGAGCTGTTTTTT. It is translated as CASSEQTRGELFF. The chain links TRBV5-6 to TRBJ2-2; unclear D gene. Between the trimmed V and J ends, which lost 4 bases and 8 bases, there was a span of 12 bases. Germline V gene sequence: CDR1 SGHDT, CDR2 YYEEEE. The CDR3 is made up of 13 amino acids.

The gene calls are TRBV4-2 and TRBJ1-4, with 8 bases aligning to TRBD1. The length of the CDR3 is 15 residues. Looked up from germline, CDR1 is LGHNA and CDR2 is YNFKEQ. With 4 bases clipped from V and 8 bases from J, the junction kept 9 bases outside the gene matches. For the CDR3, the DNA is TGTGCCAGCAGCCCCCTCGACAGGGGTATGGAAAAACTGTTTTTT. Its translation is CASSPLDRGMEKLFF.